Described below is a single T cell receptor beta chain sequence and its context. The sample comes from a study of blood T cell repertoires in COVID-19. Background on the study: Nucleic acid was either cDNA or gDNA, and it came from T cells, B-cell-depleted T cells, or PBMCs.

Libraries were prepared by immunoSEQ multiplex PCR; TCRdb keeps only in-frame clonotypes and omits some of them. The data hold approximately 140,000 clones, with about three quarters observed a single time. Trimming took 3 bases from V and 4 from J, leaving 17 bases between them. Germline V gene data show CDR1 as MDHEN and CDR2 as SYDVKM. This CDR3 comprises 16 residues. The sequenced sample was peripheral blood. The chain combines TRBV28 with TRBJ2-3, with a possible D match to TRBD2 (5 bases). The TCR comes from a man aged 80 or over with acute or convalescent COVID-19. The chain's CDR3 is CASSLRASRSADTQYF. DNA for the CDR3: TGTGCCAGCAGTTTGAGGGCTAGCCGCTCAGCAGATACGCAGTATTTT.